This T cell receptor beta chain stems from a study of Ad26.COV2.S vaccination and SARS-CoV-2 variants. Study in general: Participant was drawn from the COV1001 Ad26.COV2.S trial arm. The study gave Ad26.COV2.S intramuscularly, once or twice 56 days apart.

V was cut by 4 bases and J by 7 bases, with 10 bases left in between. Germline values: CDR1 DFQATT, CDR2 SNEGSKA (reference sequence). This CDR3 is built from 11 residues. As for treatment: about 20 received Ad26.COV2.S at low or high dose, single or two shots; five or six received placebo; per-sample allocation not given. Samples analyzed were those drawn on day 63 after the first vaccine or placebo injection. An Ad26 vector was used to express Wuhan-strain SARS-CoV-2 spike as the vaccine. Sequenced by immunoSEQ multiplex PCR; TCRdb stores in-frame clones only, minus some. The sample includes hundreds of thousands of clones, 75% to 90% of them seen just once. Study findings and constraints: The TCR breadth and depth analyses may have produced an underestimate of total T cell responses.

Remarks on this clone: No antigen is known for it.

The receptor was isolated from a person between 18 and 60 years old who received the Ad26.COV2.S COVID-19 vaccine or a placebo. The specimen was peripheral blood, collected in a trial of Ad26.COV2.S vaccine versus placebo. The chain links TRBV20-1 to TRBJ1-2; D unresolved. CDR3 amino acids: CSAISPLGYTF. The CDR3 DNA follows: TGCAGTGCTATTTCCCCTCTTGGCTACACCTTC.